Given below is one T cell receptor beta chain in context. Its target is not known. This sample is drawn from a study of T cells in localized non-small cell lung cancer. Study-wide results and caveats: A median roughly 57 of the top 100 tumor clones appeared in adjacent lung. Highest T cell clonality was seen in uninvolved adjacent lung, surpassing that measured in tumor. The study sequenced only one region of the tumor. As a result, intratumor heterogeneity could not be excluded and remains possible.

Only in-frame clones appear in the TCRdb table, and some are missing; sequencing was by immunoSEQ multiplex PCR. This table has around 91,000 clones, approximately 90% appearing once. The ends were cut back, 4 bases at V and 4 bases at J, with 13 bases in the middle. The germline gives CDR1 SEHNR, CDR2 FQNEAQ (reference sequence). The CDR3 runs to 14 residues. The J gene is TRBJ1-2, the V gene TRBV7-9, with a possible D match to TRBD1 (5 bases). This sample comprised peripheral blood, obtained before any cancer treatment. The clonotype comes from a man aged 40 to 70 with stage I squamous cell lung carcinoma. The CDR3 coding sequence is TGTGCCAGCAGCTACGGGGACGGCTCCTATGGCTACACCTTC. It translates to CASSYGDGSYGYTF.